Described below is a single T cell receptor beta chain sequence and its context. No antigen is known for it. These data belong to a study of shared clonotypes between healthy human individuals. Study-level results: Several donors had approximately 4.6% of their naive CD4 clonotypes in common.

Every one of the donors was a Caucasian adult that lived in Nashville, Tennessee. The protocol was immunoSEQ multiplex PCR, while the TCRdb copy is restricted to in-frame clones and leaves out a portion. The sample includes 650,000 to 800,000 clones, around 70% of them seen just once. The sequencing sample was made of memory CD4+ T cells sorted from blood. The subset was: CD45RA-negative fraction. The receptor was isolated from a woman aged 25 to 45 in good health.

CDR3 sequence: CASSLGGGANEQFF. The CDR3, as DNA: TGTGCCAGCAGCTTAGGTGGTGGGGCCAATGAGCAGTTCTTC. The chain is built from TRBV7-2 and TRBJ2-1, with a tentative D call TRBD1 (5 bases). This CDR3 contains 14 residues. Germline values: CDR1 SGHTA, CDR2 FQGNSA. Trimming pared 1 base from V and 6 bases from J, leaving 10 bases between. The entire variable domain, with the rest obtained from reference TRBV7-2 and TRBJ2-1, is as follows: GAGVSQSPSNKVTEKGKDVELRCDPISGHTALYWYRQSLGQGLEFLIYFQGNSAPDKSGLPSDRFSAERTGGSVSTLTIQRTQQEDSAVYLCASSLGGGANEQFFGPGTRLTVL.